The rows below give T cell receptor beta chains drawn from one sample of a study of metastatic and nonmetastatic thyroid tumors. MiXCR reprocessed the PCR reads for TCRdb. Here the sample spans around 30,000 clones, 16% being singletons. Sequencing was performed on blood. These TCRs come from a female donor with papillary thyroid cancer or a benign thyroid nodule (not recorded which). Some clones in this sample may be carry-over from other donors' samples. CDR3s leave out the opening cysteine and the closing phenylalanine or tryptophan.

V: TRBV20-1; CDR3: SAREAGEMYQPQH
V: TRBV5-1; CDR3: ASRAYPNTGELF
V: TRBV20-1; CDR3: SARPFTGQGVQETQY
V: TRBV20-1; CDR3: SAPKTSGTADTQY
V: TRBV6-5; CDR3: ASSYYPKIRTGGGGAF
V: TRBV27; CDR3: ASKTGGYNSPLH
V: TRBV27; CDR3: ATYRNRVGGTEAF
V: TRBV20-1; CDR3: SSLVQETQY
V: TRBV7-3; CDR3: ASSLFSGQRAEQY
V: TRBV28; CDR3: ASRAGPGSYEQY
V: TRBV19; CDR3: ASSIGTSAYNEQF
V: TRBV2; CDR3: ASSGWSRGEGGGAEANVLT
V: TRBV6-1; CDR3: ASRGGYSYEQY
V: TRBV2; CDR3: ASSYGRRSGMKELF
V: TRBV6-5; CDR3: ASSYSTTAEAF
V: TRBV5-8; CDR3: ASSSTRTGRSQETQY
V: TRBV28; CDR3: ASSPARTSHEQY
V: TRBV7-8; CDR3: ASSLGDFREQY
V: TRBV11-3; CDR3: ASSTRPGETGNEQF
V: TRBV5-1; CDR3: ASSQGQGISYNEQF
V: TRBV7-2; CDR3: ASSSRPGRQEEQY
V: TRBV10-3; CDR3: AISESTAGADGYT
V: TRBV10-3; CDR3: AISESDALYEQY
V: TRBV2; CDR3: ATRFGLASYEQY
V: TRBV6-1; CDR3: ASSPGLATAYEQY
V: TRBV28; CDR3: ASSLPWGGGDTEAF
V: TRBV19; CDR3: ASSIGGGVKNTEAF
V: TRBV10-3; CDR3: AISESQVGYEQY
V: TRBV28; CDR3: ASSLGGPYEQY
V: TRBV20-1; CDR3: SAGGTSDLRNTIY
V: TRBV12-3/TRBV12-4; CDR3: ASSFPPTRAGELV
V: TRBV13; CDR3: ASSPGRDNEQF
V: TRBV28; CDR3: ASSLLGQGAGEQY
V: TRBV9; CDR3: ASSVSPGQGYNEQF
V: TRBV7-3; CDR3: ASSSGNRSPLH
V: TRBV7-2; CDR3: ASSLGFGEVYGYT
V: TRBV6-4; CDR3: ASRNRTGCYSNQPQH
V: TRBV28; CDR3: AELAGDQY
V: TRBV2; CDR3: ASRGPFEGEKLF
V: TRBV11-3; CDR3: ASSRVLAAADTQY
V: TRBV2; CDR3: ASSEAQASYFYT
V: TRBV20-1; CDR3: SAESGEWTEAF
V: TRBV18; CDR3: ASSPRKGGEETQY
V: TRBV14; CDR3: ASSRAYEQY